The clone carrying this T cell receptor (beta chain) was found a few times. The antigen remains undetermined. The V gene's germline CDR1 is SGHTA and CDR2 FQGNSA. This CDR3 contains 12 residues. Trimming left V 5 bases short and J 4 bases short, with 7 bases between. This specimen comes from a study of response to subunit inactivated influenza vaccine. TCRdb independently ran MiXCR on the RT-PCR reads; one entry per CDR3 protein. Here the sample spans 600,000 to 850,000 distinct CDR3 sequences, approximately 15% being singletons. The study, taken as a whole, reports: Authors suggested each seasonal influenza vaccination recruits few new T cells.

This clonotype was obtained from a man over 45 who received an inactivated influenza vaccine. The chain links TRBV7-2 to TRBJ2-3; D gene uncertain. This material consisted of PBMCs from blood, taken 14 days before vaccination. CDR3 in amino acids: CASSKRADTQYF. DNA of the CDR3: TGTGCCAGCAGCAAACGGGCAGATACGCAGTATTTT.